The 30 T cell receptor beta chains reported below all come from one sample, sequenced in a study of T cells after yellow fever vaccination. TCRdb used MiXCR to reprocess the 5' RACE reads, holding one entry per CDR3 protein. The sample holds nearly 300,000 distinct CDR3 sequences, less than 9.5% seen once. Source: CD4+ T cells sorted from PBMCs, taken 5 days after the yellow fever booster vaccination. The receptors shown here come from a man between 18 and 35 years old who received the YFV17D yellow fever vaccine.

This clonotype was observed a few times. V is TRBV6-1 and J is TRBJ1-1; TRBD1 is a possible D gene (6 bases). The ends were cut back, 3 bases at V and 1 base at J, with 12 bases in the middle. CDR3 length: 15 amino acids. Germline CDR1 and CDR2: MNHNS and SASEGT. In DNA form, the CDR3 reads TGTGCCAGCAGTGAGGCCGGGGGCCCGAACACTGAAGCTTTCTTT. Amino acids: CASSEAGGPNTEAFF.

This sequence joins TRBV6-2 or TRBV6-3 and TRBJ1-6; D may be TRBD1 (6 bases). V was cut by 6 bases and J by 8 bases, with 14 bases left in between. This CDR3 contains 14 residues. Germline CDR1 and CDR2: MNHEY and SVGEGT. The CDR3, as DNA: TGTGCCAGCAGGACAGGAACAGAGGATTCACCCCTCCACTTT. It is translated as CASRTGTEDSPLHF.

The chain recombines TRBV6-5 with TRBJ1-5; weak D call: TRBD1 (5 bases). Trimming pared 3 bases from V and 6 bases from J, leaving 9 bases between. CDR1 and CDR2 (germline): MNHEY, SVGAGI. The CDR3 is made up of 13 amino acids. The CDR3 sequence: CASSYWGGQPQHF. For the CDR3, the DNA is TGTGCCAGCAGTTATTGGGGGGGTCAGCCCCAGCATTTT.

There are many counts of this clonotype. The chain recombines TRBV7-2 with TRBJ2-7; possible D gene TRBD2, 7 bases. The CDR3 loop spans 15 amino acids. Germline CDR1 reads SGHTA; CDR2 reads FQGNSA. Trimming pared 5 bases from V and 0 bases from J, leaving 14 bases between. The CDR3 coding sequence is TGTGCCAGCAGCGCAACCGGGGGGCCCTCCTACGAGCAGTACGTC. Its translation: CASSATGGPSYEQYV.

This clonotype was recorded a few times. The chain has TRBV7-2 and TRBJ1-1, with a possible D match to TRBD1 (6 bases). Germline-derived CDR1 and CDR2 are SGHTA and FQGNSA. The CDR3 loop spans 14 amino acids. The germline V and J ends were trimmed by 8 bases and 8 bases, with 21 bases remaining between them. The CDR3: CASRLGGATAEAFF. CDR3 DNA: TGTGCCAGCCGCCTTGGGGGGGCCACCGCGGAAGCTTTCTTT. Using reference TRBV7-2 and TRBJ1-1 for the parts outside the CDR3, the full variable domain is GAGVSQSPSNKVTEKGKDVELRCDPISGHTALYWYRQSLGQGLEFLIYFQGNSAPDKSGLPSDRFSAERTGGSVSTLTIQRTQQEDSAVYLCASRLGGATAEAFFGQGTRLTVV.

This clonotype was recorded at least ten times. The genes are TRBV2 and TRBJ1-1; 7 nucleotides agree with TRBD1. Per germline, CDR1 SNHLY and CDR2 FYNNEI. Trimming at V came to 6 bases and at J to 12 bases, leaving 22 bases not matched to a gene. CDR3 length equals 16 residues. The CDR3 DNA follows: TGTGCCAGCAGGAGGGAAGCTGCGCCCCACAGGGGCTTGACTTTCTTT. The encoded protein is CASRREAAPHRGLTFF. The whole variable domain, filled in from reference TRBV2 and TRBJ1-1, reads EPEVTQTPSHQVTQMGQEVILRCVPISNHLYFYWYRQILGQKVEFLVSFYNNEISEKSEIFDDQFSVERPDGSNFTLKIRSTKLEDSAMYFCASRREAAPHRGLTFFGQGTRLTVV.

There are a few counts of this clonotype. This chain connects TRBV5-1 to TRBJ2-2; 7 nucleotides line up with TRBD1. Looked up from germline, CDR1 is SGHRS and CDR2 is YFSETQ. With 7 bases clipped from V and 4 bases from J, the junction kept 7 bases outside the gene matches. The CDR3 runs 14 residues. In DNA form, the CDR3 reads TGCGCCAGCCGCTCGAGGACAGGCACCGGGGAGCTGTTTTTT. Translation gives CASRSRTGTGELFF.

Only a few counts were recorded for this clonotype. As DNA, the CDR3 is TGTGCCAGCCGGCTAGCGGGGGCCACAGATACGCAGTATTTT. Protein: CASRLAGATDTQYF. The V call is TRBV12-3 or TRBV12-4, the J call TRBJ2-3, with 10 nucleotides matching TRBD2. V shed 8 bases, J shed 2 bases, and the junction held 4 bases outside the gene matches. The CDR3 length is 14 residues.

The chain couples TRBV12-3 or TRBV12-4 to TRBJ1-3; 8 nucleotides align to TRBD1. The ends lost 6 bases at V and 3 bases at J; junction bases unmatched: 4. There are 14 residues in the CDR3. CDR3 region: CASRLTGGGNTIYF. The CDR3 DNA is TGTGCCAGCAGGCTTACAGGGGGTGGAAACACCATATATTTT.

This chain links TRBV4-3 with TRBJ2-7; D ambiguous. The CDR3 is 16 amino acids. Looked up from germline, CDR1 is LGHNA and CDR2 is YSLEER. The V and J ends lost 0 bases and 0 bases respectively, with 12 bases between them. CDR3 sequence (DNA): TGCGCCAGCAGCCAAGAAGATGGCATGTACTCCTACGAGCAGTACTTC. Protein product: CASSQEDGMYSYEQYF.

In its sample, this clonotype was seen many times. V usage is TRBV25-1 and J usage is TRBJ2-7; the D gene could be TRBD1 or TRBD2 (5 bases each). Looked up from germline, CDR1 is MGHDK and CDR2 is SYGVNS. Trimming took 3 bases from V and 2 from J, leaving 14 bases between them. The CDR3 is 15 residues long. CDR3 DNA sequence: TGTGCCAGCAGTGAGGGGCCTCCGGGGACCTACGAGCAGTACTTC. This gives the protein CASSEGPPGTYEQYF.

V and J are TRBV23-1 and TRBJ2-1; D is tentatively TRBD1 or TRBD2 (5 bases each). TRBV23-1 is noted as an ORF with a role that remains uncertain. This CDR3 is 16 amino acids long. V lost 3 bases and J lost 5, with 17 bases in between. CDR3 region: CASSHPRQRVDNEQFF. The CDR3 DNA reads as TGCGCCAGCAGTCACCCCCGACAGAGGGTCGACAATGAGCAGTTCTTC.

This clonotype was picked up a small number of times. This chain connects TRBV6-6 to TRBJ2-3, with D possibly being TRBD2 (5 bases). The CDR3 is made up of 15 amino acids. The germline V gene has CDR1 MNHNY and CDR2 SVGAGI (reference sequence). Between the trimmed V and J ends, which lost 3 bases and 2 bases, there was a span of 12 bases. The CDR3 here is CASSYSRVHTDTQYF. The CDR3 coding sequence is TGTGCCAGCAGTTATTCGCGGGTACACACAGATACGCAGTATTTT.

The chain has TRBV15 and TRBJ2-1, with no clear D. This CDR3 has 12 residues. The germline CDR1 and CDR2 sequences are LNHNV and YYDKDF (reference sequence). Trimming left V 0 bases short and J 8 bases short, with 5 bases between. The CDR3 region is CATSRDRYEQFF. The CDR3 DNA reads as TGTGCCACCAGCAGAGATAGGTATGAGCAGTTCTTC.

This chain joins TRBV6-5 and TRBJ1-6, with D hard to call. CDR1 is MNHEY and CDR2 is SVGAGI in the germline V gene. The germline V and J ends were trimmed by 5 bases and 9 bases, with 23 bases remaining between them. The CDR3 consists of 17 residues. CDR3 nucleotides: TGTGCCAGCAGTCGCCAGCCGGACGCGGTTGTGAGTTCACCCCTCCACTTT. Translating gives CASSRQPDAVVSSPLHF.

The chain couples TRBV7-9 to TRBJ2-5, with D maybe TRBD2 (6 bases). V was shortened by 5 bases and J by 2 bases, with 15 bases between the two germline ends. CDR1 and CDR2 (germline): SEHNR, FQNEAQ (reference sequence). The CDR3 has 15 residues. Written as DNA, the CDR3 is TGTGCCAGCAGCGCACTGCGGGACGGACAAGAGACCCAGTACTTC. It is translated as CASSALRDGQETQYF.

This sequence joins TRBV7-9 and TRBJ1-1; D not resolved. V lost 3 bases, J lost 4 bases, and 12 bases lay in between. Germline CDR1 is SEHNR and CDR2 is FQNEAQ (reference sequence). This CDR3 has 14 residues. In DNA, the CDR3 is TGTGCCAGCAGCTTCCAGGTAGGGATCACTGAAGCTTTCTTT. This translates into CASSFQVGITEAFF.

The CDR3 sequence: CSAYRITNEKLFF. The CDR3 DNA reads as TGCAGTGCTTACAGAATAACTAATGAAAAACTGTTTTTT. This chain links TRBV20-1 with TRBJ1-4; D gene unclear. This CDR3 contains 13 residues. Germline loops: CDR1 DFQATT, CDR2 SNEGSKA (reference sequence). The V gene lost 5 bases and the J gene lost 1 base, with 8 bases spanning the gap.

There are a few counts of this clonotype. The genes are TRBV5-1 and TRBJ2-6, with 9 positions matching TRBD1. Per germline, CDR1 SGHRS and CDR2 YFSETQ. V gave up 0 bases and J gave up 3 bases; unmatched junction bases: 4. The CDR3 contains 17 residues. The CDR3: CASSLGTGAFGANVLTF. In DNA, the CDR3 is TGCGCCAGCAGCTTGGGGACAGGGGCATTTGGGGCCAACGTCCTGACTTTC. The full variable domain, completed using reference TRBV5-1 and TRBJ2-6, is KAGVTQTPRYLIKTRGQQVTLSCSPISGHRSVSWYQQTPGQGLQFLFEYFSETQRNKGNFPGRFSGRQFSNSRSEMNVSTLELGDSALYLCASSLGTGAFGANVLTFGAGSRLTVL.

Notes on this clonotype: A clone one base away is much larger, so this may be a read error. The chain recombines TRBV20-1 with TRBJ2-5, with TRBD2 as a possible D gene (7 bases). CDR3 length equals 15 residues. Germline CDR1 DFQATT, CDR2 SNEGSKA (reference sequence). The CDR3 nucleotides read TGCGGCACGGCGACCAGAGGGGGGGCCTGGGAGACCCAGTACTTC. This sequence encodes CGTATRGGAWETQYF.

This clonotype was observed many times. The rearrangement links TRBV5-1 to TRBJ1-5, with 7 bases fitting TRBD1. Germline trimming cut 5 bases from V and 2 bases from J; bases unmatched to any gene: 7. CDR3 length equals 15 residues. Germline values: CDR1 SGHRS, CDR2 YFSETQ. For the CDR3, the DNA is TGCGCCAGCAGTTATGACGGACAGGGCAATCAGCCCCAGCATTTT. Its translation: CASSYDGQGNQPQHF.

The V gene is TRBV6-5, the J gene TRBJ1-6; the D is unclear. The CDR3 spans 16 residues. Germline CDR1 MNHEY, CDR2 SVGAGI. V lost 1 base and J 6 bases, leaving 13 bases between the germline ends. CDR3: CASSYFGVWSNSPLHF. For the CDR3, the DNA is TGTGCCAGCAGTTACTTCGGGGTATGGAGTAATTCACCCCTCCACTTT.

This clonotype has just a few counts. The chain joins TRBV6-6 to TRBJ1-5; D is ambiguous. V shed 1 base and J shed 4 bases, with 5 bases lying between them. Germline values: CDR1 MNHNY, CDR2 SVGAGI (reference sequence). The CDR3 consists of 13 residues. CDR3 protein: CASSYWENQPQHF. CDR3 sequence (DNA): TGTGCCAGCAGTTACTGGGAAAATCAGCCCCAGCATTTT.

The table lists this clonotype with a few counts. The rearrangement links TRBV27 to TRBJ1-1, with D unresolved. Germline values: CDR1 MNHEY, CDR2 SMNVEV (reference sequence). The CDR3 sequence is 15 residues long. V was pared by 7 bases and J by 0 bases, with 15 bases between. The CDR3 DNA sequence: TGTGCCAGCACCCCAGGCGGTTACATGAACACTGAAGCTTTCTTT. Translation: CASTPGGYMNTEAFF.

The V and J genes are TRBV18 and TRBJ1-3, with 8 bases lining up with TRBD1. Germline values: CDR1 KGHSH, CDR2 LQKENI. This CDR3 has 16 residues. With 3 bases clipped from V and 2 bases from J, the junction kept 6 bases outside the gene matches. The CDR3 region is CASSPSAQGAGNTIYF. CDR3 bases: TGTGCCAGCTCACCGTCTGCACAGGGGGCTGGAAACACCATATATTTT.

CDR3 in DNA: TGTGCCAGCAACGAGCCGGGACGGACATATGGCTACACCTTC. Translation: CASNEPGRTYGYTF. The chain is built from TRBV6-6 and TRBJ1-2; D perhaps matches TRBD1 (5 bases). CDR1 is MNHNY and CDR2 is SVGAGI in the germline V gene (reference sequence). This CDR3 comprises 14 residues. V was trimmed by 7 bases and J by 5 bases, leaving 17 bases between them.

This clonotype was seen more than once but under ten times. J is TRBJ2-2 and V is TRBV3-1; TRBD2 might be the D (7 bases). This CDR3 has 17 residues. Germline-derived CDR1 and CDR2 are LGHDT and YNNKEL (reference sequence). Trimming took 0 bases from V and 1 from J, leaving 12 bases between them. CDR3 sequence reads: CASSQDPRGGNTGELFF. CDR3 sequence (DNA): TGTGCCAGCAGCCAAGATCCGAGGGGGGGGAACACCGGGGAGCTGTTTTTT.

This clonotype was found many times. The chain joins TRBV12-3 or TRBV12-4 to TRBJ2-7, with 7 positions matching TRBD1. The CDR3 loop spans 14 amino acids. V shed 2 bases, J shed 2 bases, and the junction held 3 bases outside the gene matches. The CDR3 coding sequence is TGTGCCAGCAGTTTAAGGGGACAGACCTACGAGCAGTACTTC. The encoded protein is CASSLRGQTYEQYF.

The chain uses TRBV27 and TRBJ1-6; no definite D call. Germline V gene lookup returns CDR1 MNHEY and CDR2 SMNVEV (reference sequence). V lost 3 bases and J 7 bases, leaving 13 bases between the germline ends. The CDR3 sequence is 15 residues long. The CDR3 region is CASSFWGTGNSPLHF. CDR3 in DNA: TGTGCCAGCAGTTTTTGGGGAACGGGAAATTCACCCCTCCACTTT.

This clonotype was seen more than once but under ten times. This chain joins TRBV5-1 and TRBJ2-5; 8 bases agree with TRBD2. The CDR3 is 16 residues long. Germline V gene data show CDR1 as SGHRS and CDR2 as YFSETQ. The ends lost 5 bases at V and 2 bases at J; junction bases unmatched: 11. This CDR3 reads CASSLGGASRQETQYF. Here the CDR3 DNA reads TGCGCCAGCAGTCTCGGGGGGGCCTCGAGGCAAGAGACCCAGTACTTC.